This paragraph covers one T cell receptor (beta chain) sequence. Its antigen is currently unknown. The data belong to a study of early stage breast cancer tumors. Across the study: The ER+/PR+/HER2- tumors included seven or eight ductal and four lobular carcinomas. Approximately 10-fold was the mean read coverage per sample. Whole-study results and caveats: Tumors had roughly 2.5-fold higher T cell density than normal breast.

The germline CDR1 and CDR2 sequences are SGDLS and YYNGEE. With 3 bases removed from V and 3 bases from J, the gap between germline ends came to 15 bases. The CDR3 consists of 15 residues. Generated by immunoSEQ multiplex PCR, the TCRdb table keeps only in-frame clones and is missing some. The sample holds tens of thousands of clones, 90% to 95% seen once. The J gene is TRBJ1-2, the V gene TRBV9, with D perhaps matching TRBD1 (6 bases). Sequencing input: blood. This receptor was obtained from a person aged 70 to 85 with breast cancer. The CDR3 region is CASSEGKQGYYGYTF. In DNA, the CDR3 is TGTGCCAGCAGCGAAGGAAAACAGGGCTACTATGGCTACACCTTC.